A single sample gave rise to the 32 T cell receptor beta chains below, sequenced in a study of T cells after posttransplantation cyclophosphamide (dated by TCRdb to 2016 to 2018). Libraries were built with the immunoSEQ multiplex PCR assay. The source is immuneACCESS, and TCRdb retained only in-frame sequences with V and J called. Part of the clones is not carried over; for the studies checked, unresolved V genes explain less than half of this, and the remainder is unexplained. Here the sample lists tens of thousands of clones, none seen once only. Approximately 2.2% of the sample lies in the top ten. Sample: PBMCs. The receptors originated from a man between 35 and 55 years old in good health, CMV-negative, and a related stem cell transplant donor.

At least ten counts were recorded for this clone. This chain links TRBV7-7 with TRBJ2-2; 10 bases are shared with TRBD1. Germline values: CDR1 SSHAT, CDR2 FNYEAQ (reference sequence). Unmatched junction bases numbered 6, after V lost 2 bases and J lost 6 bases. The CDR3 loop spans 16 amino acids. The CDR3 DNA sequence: TGTGCCAGCAGCTTACGGACAGGGGGGAATCCCGGGGAGCTGTTTTTT. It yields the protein CASSLRTGGNPGELFF. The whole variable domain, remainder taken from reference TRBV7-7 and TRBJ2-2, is GAGVSQSPRYKVTKRGQDVTLRCDPISSHATLYWYQQALGQGPEFLTYFNYEAQPDKSGLPSDRFSAERPEGSISTLTIQRTEQRDSAMYRCASSLRTGGNPGELFFGEGSRLTVL.

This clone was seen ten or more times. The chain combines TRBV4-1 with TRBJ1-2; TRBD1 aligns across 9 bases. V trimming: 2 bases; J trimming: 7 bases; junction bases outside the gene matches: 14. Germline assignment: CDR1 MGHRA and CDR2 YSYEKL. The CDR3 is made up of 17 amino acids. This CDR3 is CASSQPTGGKTAAGYTF. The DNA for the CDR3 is TGCGCCAGCAGCCAACCAACAGGGGGCAAGACGGCGGCTGGCTACACCTTC.

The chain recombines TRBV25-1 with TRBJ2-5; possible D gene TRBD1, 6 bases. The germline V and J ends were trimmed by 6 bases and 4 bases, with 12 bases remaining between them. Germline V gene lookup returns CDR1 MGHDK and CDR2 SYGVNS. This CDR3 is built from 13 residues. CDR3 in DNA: TGTGCCAGCAGGTCCCAGGGGAGAGAGACCCAGTACTTC. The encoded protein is CASRSQGRETQYF.

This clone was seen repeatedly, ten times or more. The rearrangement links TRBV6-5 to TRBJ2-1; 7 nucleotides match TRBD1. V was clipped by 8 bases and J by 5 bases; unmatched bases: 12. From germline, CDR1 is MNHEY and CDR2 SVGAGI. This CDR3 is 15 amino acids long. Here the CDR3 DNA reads TGTGCCAGCGGATTACAGGGGTGGGGAAACAATGAGCAGTTCTTC. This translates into CASGLQGWGNNEQFF.

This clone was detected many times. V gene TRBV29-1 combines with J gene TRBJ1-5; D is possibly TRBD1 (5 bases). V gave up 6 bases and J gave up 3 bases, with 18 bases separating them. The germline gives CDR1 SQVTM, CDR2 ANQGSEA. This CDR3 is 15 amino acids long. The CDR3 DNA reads TGCAGCGTCCTCACCCCAGGGTTAAACAATCAGCCCCAGCATTTT. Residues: CSVLTPGLNNQPQHF.

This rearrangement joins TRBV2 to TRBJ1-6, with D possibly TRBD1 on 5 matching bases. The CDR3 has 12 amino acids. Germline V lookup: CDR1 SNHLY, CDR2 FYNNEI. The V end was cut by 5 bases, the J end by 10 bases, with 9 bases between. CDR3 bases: TGTGCCAGCAGTTCAGGGAGGTCACCCCTCCACTTT. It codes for CASSSGRSPLHF.

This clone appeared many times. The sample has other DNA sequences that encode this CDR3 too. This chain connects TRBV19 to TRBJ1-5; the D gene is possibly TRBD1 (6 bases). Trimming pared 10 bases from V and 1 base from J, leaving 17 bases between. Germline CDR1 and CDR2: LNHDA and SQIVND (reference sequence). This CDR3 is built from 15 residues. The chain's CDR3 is CATCRGGRSNQPQHF. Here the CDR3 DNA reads TGTGCCACCTGCCGGGGGGGCCGGAGCAATCAGCCCCAGCATTTT. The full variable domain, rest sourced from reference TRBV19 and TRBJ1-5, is DGGITQSPKYLFRKEGQNVTLSCEQNLNHDAMYWYRQDPGQGLRLIYYSQIVNDFQKGDIAEGYSVSREKKESFPLTVTSAQKNPTAFYLCATCRGGRSNQPQHFGDGTRLSIL.

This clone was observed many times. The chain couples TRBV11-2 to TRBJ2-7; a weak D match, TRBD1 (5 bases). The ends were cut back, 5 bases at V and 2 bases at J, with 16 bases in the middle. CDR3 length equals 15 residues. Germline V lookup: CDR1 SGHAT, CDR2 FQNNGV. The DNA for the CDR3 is TGTGCCAGCAGCCCGAGAGACAGTCGAACCTACGAGCAGTACTTC. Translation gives CASSPRDSRTYEQYF.

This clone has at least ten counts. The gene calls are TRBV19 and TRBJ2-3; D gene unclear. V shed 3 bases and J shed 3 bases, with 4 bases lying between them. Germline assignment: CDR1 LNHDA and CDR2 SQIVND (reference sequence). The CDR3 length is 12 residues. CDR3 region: CASSISTDTQYF. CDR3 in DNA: TGTGCCAGTAGTATTTCAACAGATACGCAGTATTTT.

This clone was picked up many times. The CDR3 nucleotides read TGTGCCAGTAGCTTCTACAGCACAGATACGCAGTATTTT. This sequence encodes CASSFYSTDTQYF. This sequence joins TRBV19 and TRBJ2-3; D is unresolved. The CDR3 length is 13 residues. V lost 6 bases and J lost 0, with 7 bases in between. CDR1 and CDR2 from the germline V gene are LNHDA and SQIVND (reference sequence).

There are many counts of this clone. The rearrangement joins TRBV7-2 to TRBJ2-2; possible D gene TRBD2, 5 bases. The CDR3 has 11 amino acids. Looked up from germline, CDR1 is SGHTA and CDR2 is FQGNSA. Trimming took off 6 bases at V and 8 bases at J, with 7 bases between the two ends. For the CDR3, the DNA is TGTGCCAGCAGACGAGGGGGGGAGCTGTTTTTT. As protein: CASRRGGELFF. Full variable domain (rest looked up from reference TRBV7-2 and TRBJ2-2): GAGVSQSPSNKVTEKGKDVELRCDPISGHTALYWYRQSLGQGLEFLIYFQGNSAPDKSGLPSDRFSAERTGGSVSTLTIQRTQQEDSAVYLCASRRGGELFFGEGSRLTVL.

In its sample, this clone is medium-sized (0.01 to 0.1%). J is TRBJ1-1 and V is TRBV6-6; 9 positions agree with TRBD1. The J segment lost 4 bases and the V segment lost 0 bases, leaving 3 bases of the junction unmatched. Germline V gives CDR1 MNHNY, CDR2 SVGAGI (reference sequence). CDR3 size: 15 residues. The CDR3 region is CASSYSGTGSTEAFF. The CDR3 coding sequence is TGTGCCAGCAGTTACTCGGGGACAGGGAGCACTGAAGCTTTCTTT.

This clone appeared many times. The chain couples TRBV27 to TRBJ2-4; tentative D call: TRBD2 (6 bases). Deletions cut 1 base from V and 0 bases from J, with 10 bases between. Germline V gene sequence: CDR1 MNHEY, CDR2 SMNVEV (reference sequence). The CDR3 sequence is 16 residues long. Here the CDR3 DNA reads TGTGCCAGCAGTTTATGGAACGGGAGAGCCAAAAACATTCAGTACTTC. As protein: CASSLWNGRAKNIQYF.

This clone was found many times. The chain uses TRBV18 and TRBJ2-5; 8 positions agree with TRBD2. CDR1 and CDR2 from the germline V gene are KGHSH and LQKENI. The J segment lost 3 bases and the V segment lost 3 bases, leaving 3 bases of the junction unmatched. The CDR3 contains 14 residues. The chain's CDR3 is CASSPAGGEETQYF. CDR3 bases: TGTGCCAGCTCACCCGCGGGAGGAGAAGAGACCCAGTACTTC.

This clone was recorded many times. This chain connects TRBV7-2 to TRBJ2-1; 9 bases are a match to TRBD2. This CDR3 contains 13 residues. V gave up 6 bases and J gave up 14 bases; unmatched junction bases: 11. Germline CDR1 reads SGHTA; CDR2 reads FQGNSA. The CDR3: CASSIEREAREFF. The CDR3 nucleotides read TGTGCCAGCAGTATTGAGCGGGAGGCTAGGGAGTTCTTC.

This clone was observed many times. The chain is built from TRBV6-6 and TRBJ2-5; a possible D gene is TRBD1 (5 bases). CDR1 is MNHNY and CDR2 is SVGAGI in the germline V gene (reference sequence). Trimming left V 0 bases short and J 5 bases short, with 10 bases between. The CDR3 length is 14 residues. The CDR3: CASSYSRAWETQYF. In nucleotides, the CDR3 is TGTGCCAGCAGTTACTCCAGGGCGTGGGAGACCCAGTACTTC.

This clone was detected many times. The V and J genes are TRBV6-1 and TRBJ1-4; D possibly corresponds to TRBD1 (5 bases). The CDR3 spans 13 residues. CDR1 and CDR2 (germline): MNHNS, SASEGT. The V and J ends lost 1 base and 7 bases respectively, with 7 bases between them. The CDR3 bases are TGTGCCAGCAGTGAAGTAGGGGTTGAAAAACTGTTTTTT. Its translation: CASSEVGVEKLFF.

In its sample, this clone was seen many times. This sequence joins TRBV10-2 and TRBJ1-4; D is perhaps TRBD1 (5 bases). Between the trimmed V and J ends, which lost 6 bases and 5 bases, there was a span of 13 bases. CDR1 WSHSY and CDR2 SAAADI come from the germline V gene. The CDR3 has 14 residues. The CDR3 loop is CASRQGERNEKLFF. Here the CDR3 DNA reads TGCGCCAGCAGACAAGGGGAAAGAAATGAAAAACTGTTTTTT.

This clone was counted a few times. CDR3 residues: CASTGTSGGQYQETQYF. The CDR3 DNA is TGTGCCAGCACCGGGACTAGCGGGGGCCAATACCAAGAGACCCAGTACTTC. The rearrangement uses TRBV25-1 and TRBJ2-5; 14 bases match TRBD2. Germline CDR1 MGHDK, CDR2 SYGVNS. The CDR3 has 17 amino acids. Trimming removed 7 bases from V and 0 bases from J; junction bases left unmatched: 7.

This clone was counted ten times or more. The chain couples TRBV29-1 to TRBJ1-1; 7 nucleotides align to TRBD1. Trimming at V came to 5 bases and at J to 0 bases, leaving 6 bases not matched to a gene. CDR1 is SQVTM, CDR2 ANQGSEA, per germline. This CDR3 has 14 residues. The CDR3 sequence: CSVMTGYLNTEAFF. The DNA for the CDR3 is TGCAGCGTTATGACAGGGTACCTGAACACTGAAGCTTTCTTT.

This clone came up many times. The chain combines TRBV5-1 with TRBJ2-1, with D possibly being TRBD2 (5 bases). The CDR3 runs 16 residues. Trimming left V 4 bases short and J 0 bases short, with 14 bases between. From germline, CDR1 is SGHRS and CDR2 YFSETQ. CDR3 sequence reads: CASSPTNPSSYNEQFF. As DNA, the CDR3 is TGCGCCAGCAGCCCGACTAACCCGAGCTCCTACAATGAGCAGTTCTTC.

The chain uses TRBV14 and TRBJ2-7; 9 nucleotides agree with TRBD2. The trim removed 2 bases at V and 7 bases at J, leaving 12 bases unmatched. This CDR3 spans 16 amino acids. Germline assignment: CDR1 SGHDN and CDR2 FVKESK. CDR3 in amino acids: CASSQPSGTSPLEQYV. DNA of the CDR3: TGTGCCAGCAGCCAACCTTCCGGGACTAGCCCTCTAGAGCAGTACGTC.

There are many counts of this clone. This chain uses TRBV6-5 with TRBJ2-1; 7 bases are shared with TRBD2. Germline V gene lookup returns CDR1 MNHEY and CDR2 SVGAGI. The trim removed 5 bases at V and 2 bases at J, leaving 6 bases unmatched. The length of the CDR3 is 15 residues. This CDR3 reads CASSPLGGAYNEQFF. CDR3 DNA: TGTGCCAGCAGTCCCCTTGGGGGGGCCTACAATGAGCAGTTCTTC.

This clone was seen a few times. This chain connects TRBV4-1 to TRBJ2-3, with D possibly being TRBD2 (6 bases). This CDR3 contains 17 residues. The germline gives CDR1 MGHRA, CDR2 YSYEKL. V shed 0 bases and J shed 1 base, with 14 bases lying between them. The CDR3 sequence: CASSQDRGNLGTDTQYF. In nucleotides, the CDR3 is TGCGCCAGCAGCCAAGATCGGGGGAACCTCGGCACAGATACGCAGTATTTT.

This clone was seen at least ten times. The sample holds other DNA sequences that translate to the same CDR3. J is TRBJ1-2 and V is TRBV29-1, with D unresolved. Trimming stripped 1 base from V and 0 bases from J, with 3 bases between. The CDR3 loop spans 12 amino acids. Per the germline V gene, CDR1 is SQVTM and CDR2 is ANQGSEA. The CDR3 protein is CSVEAANYGYTF. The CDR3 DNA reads TGCAGCGTTGAAGCTGCTAACTATGGCTACACCTTC.

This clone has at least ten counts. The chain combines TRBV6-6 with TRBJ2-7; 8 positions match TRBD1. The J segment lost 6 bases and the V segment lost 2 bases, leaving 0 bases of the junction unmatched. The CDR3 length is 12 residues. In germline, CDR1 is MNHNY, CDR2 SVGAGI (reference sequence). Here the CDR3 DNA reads TGTGCCAGCAGTTACGACAGGGGCGAGCAGTACGTC. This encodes CASSYDRGEQYV.

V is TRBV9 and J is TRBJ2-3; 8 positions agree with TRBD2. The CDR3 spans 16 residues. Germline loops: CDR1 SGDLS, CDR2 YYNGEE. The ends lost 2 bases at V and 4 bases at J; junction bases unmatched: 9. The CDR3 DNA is TGTGCCAGCAGCGTCGGGACTAGTAAAGTATCAGATACGCAGTATTTT. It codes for CASSVGTSKVSDTQYF.

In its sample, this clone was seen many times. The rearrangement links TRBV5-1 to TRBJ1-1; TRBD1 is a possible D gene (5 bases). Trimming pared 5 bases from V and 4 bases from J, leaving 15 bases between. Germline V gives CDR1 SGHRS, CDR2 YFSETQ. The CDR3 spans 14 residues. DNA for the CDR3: TGCGCCAGCAGTTGGGGGGGTTTCAGCACTGAAGCTTTCTTT. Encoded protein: CASSWGGFSTEAFF.

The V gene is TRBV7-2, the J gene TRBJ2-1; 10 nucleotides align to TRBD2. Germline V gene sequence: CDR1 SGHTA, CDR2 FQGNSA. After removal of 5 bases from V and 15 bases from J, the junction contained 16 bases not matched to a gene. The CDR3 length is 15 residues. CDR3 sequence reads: CASSPSGLAGDSRFF. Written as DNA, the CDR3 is TGTGCCAGCAGCCCCAGTGGTCTAGCGGGAGATTCTAGGTTCTTC.

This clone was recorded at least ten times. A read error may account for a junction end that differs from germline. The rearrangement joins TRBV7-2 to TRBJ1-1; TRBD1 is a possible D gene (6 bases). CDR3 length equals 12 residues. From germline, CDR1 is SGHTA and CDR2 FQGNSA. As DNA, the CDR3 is TGTGCCAGCAGCTCGAACAGGGTTGAAACTTTCTTT. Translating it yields CASSSNRVETFF.

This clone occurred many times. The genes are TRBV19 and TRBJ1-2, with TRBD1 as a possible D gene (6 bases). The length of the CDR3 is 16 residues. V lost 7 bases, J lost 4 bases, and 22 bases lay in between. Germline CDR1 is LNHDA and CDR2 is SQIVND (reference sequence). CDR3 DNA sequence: TGTGCCAGTACCTTGGGGGCGGCCGGCCCTATCTATGGCTACACCTTC. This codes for CASTLGAAGPIYGYTF.

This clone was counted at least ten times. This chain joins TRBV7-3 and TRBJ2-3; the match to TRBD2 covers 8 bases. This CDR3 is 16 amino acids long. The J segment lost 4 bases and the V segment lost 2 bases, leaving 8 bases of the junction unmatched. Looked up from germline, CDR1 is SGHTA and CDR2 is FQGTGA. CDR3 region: CASSLSGTRLADTQYF. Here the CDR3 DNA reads TGTGCCAGCAGCTTATCAGGGACTAGGCTAGCAGATACGCAGTATTTT.